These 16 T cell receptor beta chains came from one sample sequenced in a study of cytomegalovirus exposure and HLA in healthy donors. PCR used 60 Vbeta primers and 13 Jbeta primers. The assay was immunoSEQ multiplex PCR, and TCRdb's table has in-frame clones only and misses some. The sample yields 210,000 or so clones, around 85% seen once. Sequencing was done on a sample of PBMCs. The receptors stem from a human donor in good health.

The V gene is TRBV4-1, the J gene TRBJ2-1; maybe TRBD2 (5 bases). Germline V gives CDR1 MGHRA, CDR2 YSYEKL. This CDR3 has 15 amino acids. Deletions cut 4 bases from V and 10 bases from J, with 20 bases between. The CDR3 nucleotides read TGCGCCAGCAGCCCTAAGACGACTAACTGGCGGGAGCAGTTCTTC. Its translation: CASSPKTTNWREQFF.

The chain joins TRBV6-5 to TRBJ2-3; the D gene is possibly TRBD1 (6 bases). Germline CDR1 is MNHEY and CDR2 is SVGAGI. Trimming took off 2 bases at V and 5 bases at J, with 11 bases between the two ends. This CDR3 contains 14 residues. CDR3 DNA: TGTGCCAGCAGTTACAGGGGGTTGGAAGATACGCAGTATTTT. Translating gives CASSYRGLEDTQYF.

The CDR3 sequence is CSIWGVNEQYF. CDR3 nucleotide sequence: TGCAGCATCTGGGGGGTTAACGAGCAGTACTTC. The chain couples TRBV29-1 to TRBJ2-7; perhaps TRBD2 as D (6 bases). The length of the CDR3 is 11 residues. Germline CDR1 SQVTM, CDR2 ANQGSEA. V lost 8 bases to trimming and J lost 5 bases, with 13 bases between them.

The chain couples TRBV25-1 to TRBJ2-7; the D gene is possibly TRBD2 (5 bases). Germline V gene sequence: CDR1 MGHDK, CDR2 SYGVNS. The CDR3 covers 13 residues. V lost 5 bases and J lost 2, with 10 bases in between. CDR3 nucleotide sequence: TGTGCCAGCAGTAGCGGACTTACCTACGAGCAGTACTTC. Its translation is CASSSGLTYEQYF.

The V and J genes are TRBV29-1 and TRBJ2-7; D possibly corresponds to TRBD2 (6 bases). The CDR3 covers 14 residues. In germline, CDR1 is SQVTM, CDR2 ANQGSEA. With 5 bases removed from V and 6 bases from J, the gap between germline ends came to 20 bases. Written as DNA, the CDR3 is TGCAGCGTTTTTGGCCGGGACTGGGCGCTCGAGCAGTACTTC. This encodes CSVFGRDWALEQYF.

CDR3 residues: CASSQVYRTNTEAFF. CDR3 coding DNA: TGCGCCAGCAGCCAAGTTTACAGGACAAACACTGAAGCTTTCTTT. The rearrangement links TRBV4-1 to TRBJ1-1; the D gene is possibly TRBD1 (5 bases). The ends were cut back, 1 base at V and 2 bases at J, with 11 bases in the middle. The germline V gene encodes CDR1 MGHRA and CDR2 YSYEKL. This CDR3 is built from 15 residues.

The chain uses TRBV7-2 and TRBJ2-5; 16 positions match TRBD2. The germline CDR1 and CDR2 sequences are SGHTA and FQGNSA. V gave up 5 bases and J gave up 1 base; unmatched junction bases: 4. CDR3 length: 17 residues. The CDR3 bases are TGTGCCAGCAGCCCGGGACTAGCGGGAGGGCGCCAAGAGACCCAGTACTTC. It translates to CASSPGLAGGRQETQYF.

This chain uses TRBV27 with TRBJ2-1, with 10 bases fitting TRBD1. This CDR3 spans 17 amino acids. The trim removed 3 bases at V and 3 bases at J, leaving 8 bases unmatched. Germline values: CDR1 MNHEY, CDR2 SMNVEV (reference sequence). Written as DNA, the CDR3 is TGTGCCAGCAGTTTTATCCTGGACAGGGGGGTCTACAATGAGCAGTTCTTC. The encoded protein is CASSFILDRGVYNEQFF.

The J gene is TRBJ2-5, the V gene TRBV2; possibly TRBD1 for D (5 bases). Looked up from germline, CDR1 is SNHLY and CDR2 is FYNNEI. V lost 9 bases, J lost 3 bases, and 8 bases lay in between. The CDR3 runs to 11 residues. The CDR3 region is CARTDEETQYF. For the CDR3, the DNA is TGTGCCAGGACAGACGAAGAGACCCAGTACTTC.

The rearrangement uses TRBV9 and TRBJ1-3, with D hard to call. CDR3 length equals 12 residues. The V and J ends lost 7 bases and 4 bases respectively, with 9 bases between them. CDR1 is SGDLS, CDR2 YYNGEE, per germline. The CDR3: CASGPRGNTIYF. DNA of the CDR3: TGTGCCAGCGGCCCCAGGGGAAACACCATATATTTT.

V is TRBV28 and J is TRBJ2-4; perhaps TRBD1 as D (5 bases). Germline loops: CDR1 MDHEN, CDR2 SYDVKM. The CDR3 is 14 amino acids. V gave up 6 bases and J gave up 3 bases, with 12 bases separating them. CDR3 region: CASSSTDRKNIQYF. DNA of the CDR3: TGTGCCAGCAGCTCGACAGACCGCAAAAACATTCAGTACTTC.

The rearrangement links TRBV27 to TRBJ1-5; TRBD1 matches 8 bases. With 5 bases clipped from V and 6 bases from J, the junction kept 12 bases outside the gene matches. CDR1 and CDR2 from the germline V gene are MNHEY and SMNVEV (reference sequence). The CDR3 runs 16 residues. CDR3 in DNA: TGTGCCAGCAGTCCAACCGGACAGGGCGAGAGTCAGCCCCAGCATTTT. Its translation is CASSPTGQGESQPQHF.

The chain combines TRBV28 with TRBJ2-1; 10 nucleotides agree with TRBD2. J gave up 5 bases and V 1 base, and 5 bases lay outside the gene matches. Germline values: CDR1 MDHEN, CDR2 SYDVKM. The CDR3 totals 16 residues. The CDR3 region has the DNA TGTGCCAGCAGTTTATTTGCTAGCGGGAGTAACAATGAGCAGTTCTTC. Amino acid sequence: CASSLFASGSNNEQFF.

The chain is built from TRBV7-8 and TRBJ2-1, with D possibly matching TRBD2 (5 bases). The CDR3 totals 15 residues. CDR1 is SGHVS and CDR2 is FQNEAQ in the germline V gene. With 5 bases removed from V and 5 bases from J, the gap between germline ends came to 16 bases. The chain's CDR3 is CASSLLPAVDNEQFF. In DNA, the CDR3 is TGTGCCAGCAGCCTGCTGCCAGCGGTGGACAATGAGCAGTTCTTC. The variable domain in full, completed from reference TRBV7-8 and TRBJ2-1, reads GAGVSQSPRYKVAKRGQDVALRCDPISGHVSLFWYQQALGQGPEFLTYFQNEAQLDKSGLPSDRFFAERPEGSVSTLKIQRTQQEDSAVYLCASSLLPAVDNEQFFGPGTRLTVL.

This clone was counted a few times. The CDR3 loop is CASSQDAAGGPFIYEQFF. The DNA of the CDR3 is TGCGCCAGCAGCCAAGATGCGGCGGGAGGGCCATTCATCTATGAGCAGTTCTTC. The chain uses TRBV4-1 and TRBJ2-1; 9 bases align to TRBD2. The CDR3 runs to 18 residues. The J segment lost 8 bases and the V segment lost 0 bases, leaving 14 bases of the junction unmatched. Germline V CDR1 and CDR2: MGHRA, YSYEKL.

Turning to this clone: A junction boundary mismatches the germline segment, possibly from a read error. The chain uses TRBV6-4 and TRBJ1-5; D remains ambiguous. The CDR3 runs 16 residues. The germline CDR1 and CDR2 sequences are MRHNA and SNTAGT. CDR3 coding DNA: TGTGCCAGCAGTGACTCTCTCGGCAGAGGCAATCAGCCTCAGCATTTT. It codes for CASSDSLGRGNQPQHF.